These 11 T cell receptor beta chains were all obtained from the same sample, sequenced in a study of CD8 T cells in Susac syndrome. RNA, at roughly 0.45 to 1 ug, was reverse transcribed with random hexamers. MiXCR, run by TCRdb on the immunoSEQ multiplex PCR reads, gives a single entry per CDR3 protein. Counted here are 150,000 to 200,000 distinct CDR3 sequences, just under 95% occurring once; the ten biggest clones make up around 0.16%. Material: CD8+ T cells from PBMCs. Every receptor here comes from a human donor with Susac syndrome.

The chain recombines TRBV7-8 with TRBJ2-7; 10 bases agree with TRBD1. J was trimmed by 3 bases and V by 1 base; bases with no gene match: 6. The CDR3 length is 16 residues. CDR1 and CDR2 from the germline V gene are SGHVS and FQNEAQ. The CDR3 protein is CASSLVGTGENYEQYF. CDR3 bases: TGTGCCAGCAGCTTAGTTGGGACAGGGGAAAACTACGAGCAGTACTTC.

The chain couples TRBV12-3 or TRBV12-4 to TRBJ2-3; TRBD2 agrees at 7 bases. J lost 1 base, V lost 6 bases, and 4 bases had no gene match. The CDR3 has 14 amino acids. CDR3 coding DNA: TGTGCCAGCAGCTGGGCGGGGGGCACAGATACGCAGTATTTT. This codes for CASSWAGGTDTQYF.

The gene calls are TRBV4-1 and TRBJ1-1; D is undetermined. Germline assignment: CDR1 MGHRA and CDR2 YSYEKL. Trimming pared 4 bases from V and 4 bases from J, leaving 10 bases between. The CDR3 is 13 residues long. The CDR3 loop reads CASSRNEGTEAFF. CDR3 sequence (DNA): TGCGCCAGCAGCCGGAACGAGGGCACTGAAGCTTTCTTT.

This chain links TRBV20-1 with TRBJ2-1, with TRBD2 matching 7 bases. Losses at the gene ends were 0 bases for V and 5 bases for J; bases not matched to a gene: 4. This CDR3 has 14 residues. The germline gives CDR1 DFQATT, CDR2 SNEGSKA (reference sequence). DNA of the CDR3: TGCAGTGCTAGAGATTCGAGCGGGAACAATGAGCAGTTCTTC. As protein: CSARDSSGNNEQFF.

V and J are TRBV20-1 and TRBJ1-5, with TRBD1 as a possible D gene (5 bases). Germline CDR1 and CDR2: DFQATT and SNEGSKA (reference sequence). This CDR3 region has 12 residues. The CDR3 region is CAGVQGNQPQHF. The CDR3 coding sequence is TGCGCGGGGGTACAGGGCAATCAGCCCCAGCATTTT.

The rearrangement joins TRBV2 to TRBJ1-4, with no clear D. V shed 6 bases and J shed 0 bases, with 8 bases lying between them. Germline CDR1 and CDR2: SNHLY and FYNNEI. The CDR3 length is 14 residues. CDR3 bases: TGTGCCAGCAGGCCCCCCTCAACTAATGAAAAACTGTTTTTT. This sequence encodes CASRPPSTNEKLFF.

The rearrangement joins TRBV29-1 to TRBJ1-1; D is undetermined. Germline V CDR1 and CDR2: SQVTM, ANQGSEA. The CDR3 contains 12 residues. V was pared by 0 bases and J by 8 bases, with 10 bases between. In DNA, the CDR3 is TGCAGCGTTGAAGACAGGTTAGTGGAAGCTTTCTTT. Translation: CSVEDRLVEAFF.

The chain combines TRBV9 with TRBJ1-1; no definite D call. V dropped 0 bases and J dropped 5 bases, with 11 bases sitting between them. In germline, CDR1 is SGDLS, CDR2 YYNGEE. This CDR3 spans 14 amino acids. The CDR3 sequence: CASSVDLRSTEAFF. CDR3 bases: TGTGCCAGCAGCGTAGATCTCAGGTCGACTGAAGCTTTCTTT.

This rearrangement joins TRBV28 to TRBJ2-2, with 8 bases matching TRBD2. With 6 bases clipped from V and 5 bases from J, the junction kept 14 bases outside the gene matches. The germline CDR1 and CDR2 sequences are MDHEN and SYDVKM. This CDR3 region has 17 residues. The CDR3 spells CASRPRAGVLGTGELFF. CDR3 sequence (DNA): TGTGCCAGCAGACCTCGAGCGGGAGTTCTTGGAACCGGGGAGCTGTTTTTT.

The V call is TRBV11-2, the J call TRBJ2-1; D is uncertain. Germline values: CDR1 SGHAT, CDR2 FQNNGV. The CDR3 runs 15 residues. Deletions cut 7 bases from V and 0 bases from J, with 13 bases between. In DNA form, the CDR3 reads TGTGCCAGCACGCCAGAGATAGACTCCTACAATGAGCAGTTCTTC. Protein sequence: CASTPEIDSYNEQFF.

The chain recombines TRBV4-1 with TRBJ2-7; TRBD2 matches at 13 bases. Germline lookup yields CDR1 MGHRA and CDR2 YSYEKL. The CDR3 is made up of 15 amino acids. Trimming at V came to 6 bases and at J to 1 base, leaving 3 bases not matched to a gene. Here the CDR3 DNA reads TGCGCCAGCAGACAGGGACTAGCGGGGTCCTACGAGCAGTACTTC. Amino acids: CASRQGLAGSYEQYF.